One T cell receptor beta chain is described in this entry. These data belong to a study of control samples from healthy donors and cancer patients. TCRdb's table, derived via immunoSEQ multiplex PCR, lists solely in-frame clones and lacks some. The data show under 100,000 clones, with 85% to 95% seen just once and about 1.5% held by the top ten. Trimming took 2 bases from V and 7 from J; bases not matched to a gene: 4. Looked up from germline, CDR1 is MNHEY and CDR2 is SVGEGT. The length of the CDR3 is 15 residues. The chain is built from TRBV6-2 or TRBV6-3 and TRBJ2-7; 14 bases match TRBD2. Sequenced sample: blood. The receptor was derived from a woman between 25 and 40 years old in good health. The CDR3 bases are TGTGCCAGCAGTTACCGACTAGCGGGGGGGACAGAGCAGTACTTC. It yields the protein CASSYRLAGGTEQYF.